Each of the 30 T cell receptor beta chains below was sequenced from the same sample in a study of CD8 T cells in ankylosing spondylitis. TCRdb analysed the 5' RACE reads with MiXCR anew, one entry per CDR3 protein. The sample includes 150,000 to 200,000 distinct CDR3 sequences, more than 9% of them seen just once. The sequenced sample was blood, either unsorted or a sorted T cell fraction (not recorded which). These receptor sequences come from a male donor with ankylosing spondylitis or in good health (not recorded which).

This clonotype was found many times. The rearrangement links TRBV12-3 or TRBV12-4 to TRBJ2-7; TRBD2 might be the D (5 bases). The ends were cut back, 2 bases at V and 0 bases at J, with 17 bases in the middle. This CDR3 has 17 residues. The CDR3 DNA follows: TGTGCCAGCAGTTTACGTTCTGGGCGGACTGGCTCCTACGAGCAGTACTTC. The encoded protein is CASSLRSGRTGSYEQYF.

This clonotype was recorded many times. The genes are TRBV5-1 and TRBJ2-1; TRBD2 aligns across 10 bases. Germline V lookup: CDR1 SGHRS, CDR2 YFSETQ. Trimming cost V 0 bases and J 6 bases; bases outside gene matches: 6. This CDR3 has 16 residues. The CDR3 sequence is CASSLELAGSGNEQFF. CDR3 DNA sequence: TGCGCCAGCAGCTTGGAACTAGCGGGGTCCGGCAATGAGCAGTTCTTC. Complete variable domain (other parts from reference TRBV5-1 and TRBJ2-1): KAGVTQTPRYLIKTRGQQVTLSCSPISGHRSVSWYQQTPGQGLQFLFEYFSETQRNKGNFPGRFSGRQFSNSRSEMNVSTLELGDSALYLCASSLELAGSGNEQFFGPGTRLTVL.

As to this clonotype: Being one base from a much bigger clone, this may be a read error. CDR3 bases: TGCGCCAGCAGCTTGACAGGTGGAGCGGGAACGGCCGGGGAGCTGTTTTTT. Its translation: CASSLTGGAGTAGELFF. This chain connects TRBV5-1 to TRBJ2-2; 7 nucleotides agree with TRBD2. Germline loops: CDR1 SGHRS, CDR2 YFSETQ. The CDR3 length is 17 residues. After removal of 1 base from V and 6 bases from J, the junction contained 12 bases not matched to a gene.

This clonotype was counted a few times. The V call is TRBV19, the J call TRBJ2-1; D is unclear. V shed 4 bases and J shed 4 bases, with 11 bases lying between them. Germline CDR1 reads LNHDA; CDR2 reads SQIVND (reference sequence). This CDR3 is built from 14 residues. CDR3 loop: CASSSDTLYNEQFF. In DNA form, the CDR3 reads TGTGCCAGTAGTAGCGACACCTTATACAATGAGCAGTTCTTC.

Ten or more counts support this clonotype. The chain carries TRBV5-1 and TRBJ2-1, with D unclear. Per the germline V gene, CDR1 is SGHRS and CDR2 is YFSETQ. The CDR3 loop spans 15 amino acids. V was pared by 0 bases and J by 0 bases, with 7 bases between. The CDR3 DNA follows: TGCGCCAGCAGCTTGGTGAGAAGCTCCTACAATGAGCAGTTCTTC. Residues: CASSLVRSSYNEQFF.

Ten or more counts support this clonotype. V is TRBV5-1 and J is TRBJ1-1; the D gene is possibly TRBD1 (5 bases). With 0 bases removed from V and 1 base from J, the gap between germline ends came to 10 bases. This CDR3 region has 15 residues. Germline values: CDR1 SGHRS, CDR2 YFSETQ. For the CDR3, the DNA is TGCGCCAGCAGCTTGGAGGGGACCGCGAACACTGAAGCTTTCTTT. This sequence encodes CASSLEGTANTEAFF.

This clonotype showed up many times. In nucleotides, the CDR3 is TGCAGTGCCGCATCCGGGACCTCCTACGAGCAGTACTTC. As protein: CSAASGTSYEQYF. The chain joins TRBV20-1 to TRBJ2-7; TRBD1 or TRBD2 may be the D gene (5 bases each). V lost 6 bases, J lost 0 bases, and 12 bases lay in between. Germline V CDR1 and CDR2: DFQATT, SNEGSKA (reference sequence). This CDR3 contains 13 residues.

As concerns this clonotype: This could be a read error, since a much larger clone is one nucleotide away. This chain joins TRBV27 and TRBJ2-2; TRBD2 might be the D (6 bases). Germline loops: CDR1 MNHEY, CDR2 SMNVEV (reference sequence). Trimming stripped 2 bases from V and 3 bases from J, with 19 bases between. This CDR3 has 18 residues. CDR3 DNA: TGTGCCAGCAGTTTACGCGCCGCAGGGAGGAGAGACACCGGGGAGCTGTTTTTT. It specifies CASSLRAAGRRDTGELFF.

This clonotype was seen many times. The rearrangement uses TRBV20-1 and TRBJ2-2, with D maybe TRBD2 (5 bases). Germline loops: CDR1 DFQATT, CDR2 SNEGSKA (reference sequence). This CDR3 region has 12 residues. Trimming shortened V by 1 base and J by 8 bases, and 8 bases separated the two germline ends. CDR3: CSARVREGELFF. CDR3 bases: TGCAGTGCTAGAGTCCGGGAAGGGGAGCTGTTTTTT.

Here the CDR3 DNA reads TGCGCCAGCAGCTTGGAACTAGCGGGGGGGCCCTTAGGCAATGAGCAGTTCTTC. This codes for CASSLELAGGPLGNEQFF. This sequence joins TRBV5-1 and TRBJ2-1; 13 bases map to TRBD2. The CDR3 extends over 18 amino acids. The junction had 9 bases not matched to a gene; V was cut back by 0 bases and J by 6 bases. Germline CDR1 is SGHRS and CDR2 is YFSETQ. Supplemented by reference TRBV5-1 and TRBJ2-1, the full variable domain reads KAGVTQTPRYLIKTRGQQVTLSCSPISGHRSVSWYQQTPGQGLQFLFEYFSETQRNKGNFPGRFSGRQFSNSRSEMNVSTLELGDSALYLCASSLELAGGPLGNEQFFGPGTRLTVL.

In this sample, this clonotype turned up many times. The CDR3 loop is CSVGTPGTGELFF. CDR3 in DNA: TGCAGCGTTGGGACCCCGGGCACCGGGGAGCTGTTTTTT. V is TRBV29-1 and J is TRBJ2-2, with unresolved D. The V and J ends lost 4 bases and 4 bases respectively, with 10 bases between them. The CDR3 length is 13 residues. The germline V gene has CDR1 SQVTM and CDR2 ANQGSEA.

The chain couples TRBV11-2 to TRBJ2-1; D gene uncertain. Trimming cost V 5 bases and J 0 bases, with 8 bases left between them. The CDR3 consists of 14 residues. In germline, CDR1 is SGHAT, CDR2 FQNNGV. This CDR3 is CASSTSSSYNEQFF. The DNA of the CDR3 is TGTGCCAGCAGCACCTCGAGCTCCTACAATGAGCAGTTCTTC. Based on the CDR3 plus reference TRBV11-2 and TRBJ2-1, the full variable domain is EAGVAQSPRYKIIEKRQSVAFWCNPISGHATLYWYQQILGQGPKLLIQFQNNGVVDDSQLPKDRFSAERLKGVDSTLKIQPAKLEDSAVYLCASSTSSSYNEQFFGPGTRLTVL.

In its sample, this clonotype was seen many times. This chain connects TRBV5-1 to TRBJ2-4, with D maybe TRBD1 (5 bases). Germline loops: CDR1 SGHRS, CDR2 YFSETQ. This CDR3 is built from 13 residues. V was trimmed by 3 bases and J by 7 bases, leaving 11 bases between them. The CDR3 bases are TGCGCCAGCAGCTCAAACCCAGGGAACATTCAGTACTTC. Protein sequence: CASSSNPGNIQYF.

The chain has TRBV7-6 and TRBJ2-1; D unresolved. From germline, CDR1 is SGHVS and CDR2 FNYEAQ. Trimming took off 6 bases at V and 7 bases at J, with 7 bases between the two ends. This CDR3 contains 11 residues. CDR3 sequence (DNA): TGTGCCAGCAGGGCGTCAAATGAGCAGTTCTTC. The encoded protein is CASRASNEQFF.

This clonotype was observed a handful of times. A much larger clone is a single base away; this may be a read error. The chain combines TRBV20-1 with TRBJ1-1; 12 bases fit TRBD1. The CDR3 has 14 residues. J was trimmed by 8 bases and V by 5 bases; bases with no gene match: 9. Germline lookup yields CDR1 DFQATT and CDR2 SNEGSKA (reference sequence). The CDR3 sequence: CSARLGDRGREAFF. DNA of the CDR3: TGCAGTGCTCGTCTTGGGGACAGGGGGCGGGAAGCTTTCTTT.

The CDR3 DNA reads as TGCGCCAGCACTTTACGTGGAGGGGCAAATTCACCCCTCCACTTT. As protein: CASTLRGGANSPLHF. The genes are TRBV5-1 and TRBJ1-6; D is possibly TRBD1 (5 bases). The CDR3 totals 15 residues. V shed 6 bases and J shed 7 bases, with 17 bases lying between them. Germline CDR1 reads SGHRS; CDR2 reads YFSETQ.

This clonotype was counted at least ten times. The genes are TRBV12-3 or TRBV12-4 and TRBJ2-5; 8 nucleotides line up with TRBD2. After removal of 1 base from V and 5 bases from J, the junction contained 6 bases not matched to a gene. This CDR3 is 15 amino acids long. CDR3 residues: CASSLVSGGVETQYF. The CDR3 bases are TGTGCCAGCAGTTTAGTGTCCGGGGGGGTGGAGACCCAGTACTTC.

In its sample, this clonotype was seen many times. The CDR3 here is CASRRTGDGYTF. CDR3 coding DNA: TGTGCCAGCAGAAGGACAGGGGATGGCTACACCTTC. This rearrangement joins TRBV6-2 or TRBV6-3 to TRBJ1-2; 9 bases agree with TRBD1. This CDR3 spans 12 amino acids. The germline CDR1 and CDR2 sequences are MNHEY and SVGEGT. V trimming: 6 bases; J trimming: 6 bases; junction bases outside the gene matches: 2.

There are many counts of this clonotype. This chain connects TRBV6-5 to TRBJ2-5, with D possibly matching TRBD2 (5 bases). This CDR3 is built from 15 residues. V dropped 2 bases and J dropped 1 base, with 11 bases sitting between them. Germline V gene data show CDR1 as MNHEY and CDR2 as SVGAGI. CDR3 DNA: TGTGCCAGCAGTTACCGTCCCAGCGGCCAAGAGACCCAGTACTTC. Encoded protein: CASSYRPSGQETQYF.

A few counts support this clonotype. The chain uses TRBV20-1 and TRBJ1-5; 7 positions agree with TRBD1. Looked up from germline, CDR1 is DFQATT and CDR2 is SNEGSKA (reference sequence). The CDR3 has 14 residues. V lost 5 bases, J lost 7 bases, and 11 bases stayed unmatched. DNA of the CDR3: TGCAGTGCTGACAGTTTAGGGGGCGGACAGCCCCAGCATTTT. It translates to CSADSLGGGQPQHF.

This clonotype appeared a few times. V gene TRBV7-9 combines with J gene TRBJ2-1, with a tentative D call TRBD1 (6 bases). Germline lookup yields CDR1 SEHNR and CDR2 FQNEAQ (reference sequence). V lost 5 bases, J lost 3 bases, and 17 bases lay in between. The CDR3 length is 16 residues. The CDR3 DNA is TGTGCCAGCAGCCCCTGGGGCAGGGGTGTCTACAATGAGCAGTTCTTC. Protein sequence: CASSPWGRGVYNEQFF.

A few counts support this clonotype. The V and J genes are TRBV7-2 and TRBJ2-3; D may be TRBD2 (6 bases). CDR3 length: 13 amino acids. V lost 5 bases, J lost 2 bases, and 8 bases lay in between. Looked up from germline, CDR1 is SGHTA and CDR2 is FQGNSA. This chain's CDR3 is CASSGTFTDTQYF. In DNA, the CDR3 is TGTGCCAGCAGCGGGACTTTCACAGATACGCAGTATTTT.

This clonotype was recorded at least ten times. The chain uses TRBV6-5 and TRBJ2-3; D remains unclear. Looked up from germline, CDR1 is MNHEY and CDR2 is SVGAGI. The CDR3 consists of 13 residues. The V end lost 4 bases, the J end lost 5 bases, and 10 bases lay between the germline ends. Here the CDR3 reads CASSFRRRDTQYF. CDR3 DNA: TGTGCCAGCAGTTTCCGAAGACGAGATACGCAGTATTTT.

This clonotype was seen repeatedly, ten times or more. V and J are TRBV29-1 and TRBJ2-2; unclear D gene. CDR1 is SQVTM and CDR2 is ANQGSEA in the germline V gene. V lost 6 bases to trimming and J lost 6 bases, with 14 bases between them. This CDR3 has 13 residues. The CDR3 DNA is TGCAGCGTGAGTGATTTGCTAGCCGGGGAGCTGTTTTTT. It codes for CSVSDLLAGELFF.

In nucleotides, the CDR3 is TGTGCCAGCGTTTGGCAGGTGAATCAGCCCCAGCATTTT. Encoded protein: CASVWQVNQPQHF. The gene calls are TRBV6-6 and TRBJ1-5; D unresolved. Trimming removed 8 bases from V and 4 bases from J, with 12 bases in between. The germline V gene has CDR1 MNHNY and CDR2 SVGAGI (reference sequence). The CDR3 has 13 amino acids.

This clonotype has ten or more counts. The DNA of the CDR3 is TGTGCCAGCAGTTTTACGGATCAGCCCCAGCATTTT. It codes for CASSFTDQPQHF. This chain uses TRBV12-3 or TRBV12-4 with TRBJ1-5; D call uncertain. The V gene lost 3 bases and the J gene lost 5 bases, with 5 bases spanning the gap. The CDR3 loop spans 12 amino acids.

This clonotype has at least ten counts. The CDR3 sequence is CAIRGLGNEQFF. The DNA for the CDR3 is TGTGCCATCCGGGGCTTGGGAAATGAGCAGTTCTTC. The V and J genes are TRBV10-3 and TRBJ2-1, with D perhaps given as TRBD1 or TRBD2 (5 bases each). The CDR3 is made up of 12 amino acids. Germline CDR1 reads ENHRY; CDR2 reads SYGVKD. V shed 8 bases and J shed 7 bases, with 12 bases lying between them.

There are many counts of this clonotype. V gene TRBV28 combines with J gene TRBJ2-7; D is perhaps TRBD1 (5 bases). The germline CDR1 and CDR2 sequences are MDHEN and SYDVKM. The CDR3 contains 16 residues. Trimming shortened V by 2 bases and J by 6 bases, and 20 bases separated the two germline ends. CDR3 DNA sequence: TGTGCCAGCAGTTTAACCCTCTCGGGCAGGGAAGGCGAGCAGTACTTC. Residues: CASSLTLSGREGEQYF.

The sample holds many counts of this clonotype. The V call is TRBV6-1, the J call TRBJ1-6, with TRBD1 identical over 7 bases. V shed 5 bases, J shed 6 bases, and the junction held 4 bases outside the gene matches. The CDR3 spans 14 residues. CDR1 MNHNS and CDR2 SASEGT come from the germline V gene. The CDR3 here is CASSRDRSNSPLHF. The CDR3 region has the DNA TGTGCCAGCAGTCGGGACAGATCTAATTCACCCCTCCACTTT.

At least ten counts were recorded for this clonotype. V is TRBV5-1 and J is TRBJ1-1; D is possibly TRBD1 (6 bases). This CDR3 contains 13 residues. CDR1 and CDR2 from the germline V gene are SGHRS and YFSETQ. The germline V and J ends were trimmed by 4 bases and 1 base, with 8 bases remaining between them. CDR3 region: CASSQGPNTEAFF. In DNA form, the CDR3 reads TGCGCCAGCAGCCAGGGGCCGAACACTGAAGCTTTCTTT.